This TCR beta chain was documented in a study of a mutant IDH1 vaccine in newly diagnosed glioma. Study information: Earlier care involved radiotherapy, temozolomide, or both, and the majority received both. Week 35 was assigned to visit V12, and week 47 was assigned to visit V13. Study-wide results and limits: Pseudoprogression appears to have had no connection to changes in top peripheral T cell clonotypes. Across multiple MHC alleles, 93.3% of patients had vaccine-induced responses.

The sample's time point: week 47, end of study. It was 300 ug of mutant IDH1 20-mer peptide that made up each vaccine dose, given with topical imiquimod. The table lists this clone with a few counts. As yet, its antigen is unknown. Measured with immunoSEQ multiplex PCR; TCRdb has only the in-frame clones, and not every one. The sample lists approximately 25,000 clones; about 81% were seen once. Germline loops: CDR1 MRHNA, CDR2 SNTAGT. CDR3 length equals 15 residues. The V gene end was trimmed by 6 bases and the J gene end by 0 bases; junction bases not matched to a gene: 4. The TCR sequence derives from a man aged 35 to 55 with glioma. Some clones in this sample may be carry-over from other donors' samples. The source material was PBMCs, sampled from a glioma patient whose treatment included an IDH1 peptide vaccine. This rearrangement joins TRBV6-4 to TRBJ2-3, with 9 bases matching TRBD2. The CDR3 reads CASSRSGGSTDTQYF. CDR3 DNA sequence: TGTGCCAGCAGCCGAAGCGGGGGGAGCACAGATACGCAGTATTTT.